This is a list of T cell receptor beta chains from one sample in a study of regulatory T cells in long-lasting Graves disease. From the multiplex PCR reads, TCRdb called clonotypes with MiXCR, one entry per CDR3 protein. The sample lists under 300,000 distinct CDR3 sequences; 20% to 25% were seen once. The sample here was peripheral blood mononuclear cells (PBMCs), taken at new diagnosis, from a patient treated with antithyroid drugs. These TCRs come from a female donor with Graves disease. Each CDR3 is given without its conserved first and last residue. Only some rows state a clone size, as once, few, many or a class for expanded clones.

V	J	size	CDR3
TRBV18	TRBJ1-6	few	ASSHRERVYNSPLH
TRBV5-1	TRBJ1-2	many	ASSLGEGTGYT
TRBV7-9	TRBJ2-7	NA	ASSLSGTRGEQY
TRBV5-1	TRBJ2-1	NA	ASSSGLASYNEQF
TRBV2	TRBJ2-2	NA	ASSDREDTGELF
TRBV6-1	TRBJ1-2	few	ASSEQGSFGYT
TRBV12-3/TRBV12-4	TRBJ2-1	NA	ASSFRLADEQF
TRBV15	TRBJ1-1	many	ATSRDGMATGWGTEAF
TRBV12-3/TRBV12-4	TRBJ1-1	many	ASSSGGGSTEAF
TRBV7-9	TRBJ2-1	many	ASSPRAENEQF
TRBV2	TRBJ2-2	many	ASSPGYPNTGELF
TRBV12-3/TRBV12-4	TRBJ2-5	many	ASSPQQTQY
TRBV12-3/TRBV12-4	TRBJ2-1	many	ASSGTSYNEQF
TRBV11-2	TRBJ2-5	many	ASSFGGLTFQETQY
TRBV19	TRBJ2-7	many	ASSPRTGNYEQY
TRBV3-1	TRBJ1-6	many	ASSHQGPNSPLH
TRBV13	TRBJ2-1	many	ASSFDLGYNEQF
TRBV13	TRBJ1-2	many	ASSSRGLDYGYT
TRBV7-3	TRBJ2-1	many	ASSSASGGEQF
TRBV5-6	TRBJ2-1	many	ASSLSPGVDSYNEQF
TRBV19	TRBJ2-4	NA	ASSIDLGNEQY
TRBV7-2	TRBJ2-7	NA	ASSQDTRAYEQY
TRBV6-1	TRBJ2-1	NA	ASRPLAGVYNEQF
TRBV18	TRBJ2-7	many	ASQGSDYEQY
TRBV7-2	TRBJ1-2	many	ASSLVGADGYT
TRBV3-1	TRBJ2-7	many	ASSQETSGSYEQY
TRBV10-3	TRBJ2-1	many	AISESGQNEQF